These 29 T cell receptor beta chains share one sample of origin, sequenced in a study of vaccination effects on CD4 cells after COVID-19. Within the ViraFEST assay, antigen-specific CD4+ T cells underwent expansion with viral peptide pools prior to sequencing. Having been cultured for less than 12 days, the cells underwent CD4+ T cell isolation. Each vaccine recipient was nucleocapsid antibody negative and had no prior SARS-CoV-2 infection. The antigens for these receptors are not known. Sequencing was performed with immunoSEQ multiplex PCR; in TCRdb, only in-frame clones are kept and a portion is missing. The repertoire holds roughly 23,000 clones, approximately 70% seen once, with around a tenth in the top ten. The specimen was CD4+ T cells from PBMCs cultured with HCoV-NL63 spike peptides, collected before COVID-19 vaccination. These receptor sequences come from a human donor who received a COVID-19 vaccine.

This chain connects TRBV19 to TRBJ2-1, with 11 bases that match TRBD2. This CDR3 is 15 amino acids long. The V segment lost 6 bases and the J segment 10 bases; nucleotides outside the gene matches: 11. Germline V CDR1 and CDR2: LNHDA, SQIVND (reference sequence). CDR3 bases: TGTGCCAGTAGCGACCCCGGACTAGCGGGCCGGGAGCAGTTCTTC. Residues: CASSDPGLAGREQFF.

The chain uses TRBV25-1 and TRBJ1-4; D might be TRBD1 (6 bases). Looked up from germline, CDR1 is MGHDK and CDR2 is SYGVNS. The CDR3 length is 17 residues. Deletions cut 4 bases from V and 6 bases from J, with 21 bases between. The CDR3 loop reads CASSGREGGAEDEKLFF. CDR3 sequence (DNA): TGTGCCAGCAGTGGCCGAGAAGGGGGAGCGGAAGATGAAAAACTGTTTTTT.

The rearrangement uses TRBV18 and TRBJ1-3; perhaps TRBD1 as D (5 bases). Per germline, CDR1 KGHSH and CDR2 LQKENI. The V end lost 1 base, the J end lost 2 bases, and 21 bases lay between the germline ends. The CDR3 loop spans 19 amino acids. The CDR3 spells CASSPRPQGSGWAGNTIYF. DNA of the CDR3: TGTGCCAGCTCACCACGCCCGCAGGGTAGCGGCTGGGCTGGAAACACCATATATTTT.

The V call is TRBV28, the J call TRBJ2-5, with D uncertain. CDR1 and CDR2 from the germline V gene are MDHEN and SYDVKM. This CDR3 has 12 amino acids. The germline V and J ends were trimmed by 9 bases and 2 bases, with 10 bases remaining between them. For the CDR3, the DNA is TGTGCCAGTAACAGCCTACAAGAGACCCAGTACTTC. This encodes CASNSLQETQYF.

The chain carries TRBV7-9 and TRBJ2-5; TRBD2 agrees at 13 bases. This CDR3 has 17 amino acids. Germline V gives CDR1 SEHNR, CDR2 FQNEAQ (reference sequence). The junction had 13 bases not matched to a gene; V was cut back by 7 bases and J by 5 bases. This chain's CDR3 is CASIPGLAGAPMETQYF. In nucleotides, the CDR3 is TGTGCCAGCATTCCCGGACTAGCGGGGGCGCCGATGGAGACCCAGTACTTC.

This CDR3 reads CASSLVGTSGAGEQFF. In DNA, the CDR3 is TGTGCCAGCAGCTTAGTAGGGACTAGCGGGGCGGGGGAGCAGTTCTTC. V is TRBV7-9 and J is TRBJ2-1, with 13 bases identical to TRBD2. The CDR3 contains 16 residues. CDR1 and CDR2 from the germline V gene are SEHNR and FQNEAQ (reference sequence). J was trimmed by 10 bases and V by 1 base; bases with no gene match: 7.

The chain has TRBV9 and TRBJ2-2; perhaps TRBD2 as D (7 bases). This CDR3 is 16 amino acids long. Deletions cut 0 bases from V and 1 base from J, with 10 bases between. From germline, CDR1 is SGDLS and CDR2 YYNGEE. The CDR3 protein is CASSVAGGKNTGELFF. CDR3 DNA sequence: TGTGCCAGCAGCGTAGCGGGGGGCAAGAACACCGGGGAGCTGTTTTTT. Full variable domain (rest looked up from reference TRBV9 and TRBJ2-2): DSGVTQTPKHLITATGQRVTLRCSPRSGDLSVYWYQQSLDQGLQFLIQYYNGEERAKGNILERFSAQQFPDLHSELNLSSLELGDSALYFCASSVAGGKNTGELFFGEGSRLTVL.

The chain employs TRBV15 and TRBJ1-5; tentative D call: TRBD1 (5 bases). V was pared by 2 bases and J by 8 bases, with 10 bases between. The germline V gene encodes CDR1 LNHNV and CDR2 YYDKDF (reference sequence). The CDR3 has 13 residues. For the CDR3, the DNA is TGTGCCACCAGCAGACAGGGTGATAAGCCCCAGCATTTT. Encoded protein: CATSRQGDKPQHF.

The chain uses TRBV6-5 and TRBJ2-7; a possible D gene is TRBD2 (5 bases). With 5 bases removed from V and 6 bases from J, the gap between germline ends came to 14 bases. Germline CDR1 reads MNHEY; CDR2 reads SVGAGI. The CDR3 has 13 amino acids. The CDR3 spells CASSPRAGSEQYF. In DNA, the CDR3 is TGTGCCAGCAGTCCGAGGGCGGGTAGCGAGCAGTACTTC.

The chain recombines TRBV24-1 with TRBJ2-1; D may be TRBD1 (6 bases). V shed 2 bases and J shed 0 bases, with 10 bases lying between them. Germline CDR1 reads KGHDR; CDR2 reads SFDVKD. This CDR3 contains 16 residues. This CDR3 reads CATSDSGQSSYNEQFF. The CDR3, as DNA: TGTGCCACCAGTGATTCCGGACAGTCCTCCTACAATGAGCAGTTCTTC.

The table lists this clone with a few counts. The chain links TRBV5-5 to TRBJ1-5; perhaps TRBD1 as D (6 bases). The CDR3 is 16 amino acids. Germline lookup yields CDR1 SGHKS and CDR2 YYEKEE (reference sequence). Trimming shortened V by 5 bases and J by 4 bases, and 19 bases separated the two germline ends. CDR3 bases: TGTGCCAGCAGGGCTGCAGGGGTACGCTCGAATCAGCCCCAGCATTTT. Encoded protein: CASRAAGVRSNQPQHF.

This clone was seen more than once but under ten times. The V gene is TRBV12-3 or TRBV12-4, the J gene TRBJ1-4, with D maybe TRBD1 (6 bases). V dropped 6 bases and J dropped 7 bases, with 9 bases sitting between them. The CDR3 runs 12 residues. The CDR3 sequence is CASRRGGEKLFF. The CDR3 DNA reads TGTGCCAGCAGGCGAGGGGGTGAAAAACTGTTTTTT.

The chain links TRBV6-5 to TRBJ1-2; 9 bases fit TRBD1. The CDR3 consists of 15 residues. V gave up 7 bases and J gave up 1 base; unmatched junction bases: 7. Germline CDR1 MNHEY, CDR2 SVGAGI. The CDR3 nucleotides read TGTGCCAGCATCCTGACAGGGGGGGTTAACTATGGCTACACCTTC. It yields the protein CASILTGGVNYGYTF.

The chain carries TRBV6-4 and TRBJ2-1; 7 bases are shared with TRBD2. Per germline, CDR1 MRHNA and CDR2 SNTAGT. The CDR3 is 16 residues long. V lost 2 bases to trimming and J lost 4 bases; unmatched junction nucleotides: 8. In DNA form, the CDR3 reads TGTGCCAGCAGTGACACCGAAGAGCGGGGATACAATGAGCAGTTCTTC. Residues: CASSDTEERGYNEQFF.

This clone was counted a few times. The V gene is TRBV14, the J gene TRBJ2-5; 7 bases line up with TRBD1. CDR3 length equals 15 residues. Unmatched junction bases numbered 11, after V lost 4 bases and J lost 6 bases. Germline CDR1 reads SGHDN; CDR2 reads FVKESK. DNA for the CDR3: TGTGCCAGCAGCCTTAGGACAGGAATGGGTCAGACCCAGTACTTC. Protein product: CASSLRTGMGQTQYF.

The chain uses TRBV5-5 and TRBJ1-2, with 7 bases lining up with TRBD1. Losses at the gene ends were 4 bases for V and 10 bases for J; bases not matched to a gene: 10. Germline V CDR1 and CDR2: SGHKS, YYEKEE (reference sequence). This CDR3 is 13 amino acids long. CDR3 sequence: CASSRDREHHYTF. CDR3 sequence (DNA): TGTGCCAGCAGCCGAGACAGGGAGCATCACTACACCTTC.

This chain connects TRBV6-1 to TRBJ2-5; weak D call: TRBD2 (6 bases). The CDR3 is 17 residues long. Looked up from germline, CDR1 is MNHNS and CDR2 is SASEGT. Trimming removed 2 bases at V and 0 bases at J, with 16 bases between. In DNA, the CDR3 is TGTGCCAGCAGTGAACCGGTGGGGGGAGCGTACCAAGAGACCCAGTACTTC. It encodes CASSEPVGGAYQETQYF.

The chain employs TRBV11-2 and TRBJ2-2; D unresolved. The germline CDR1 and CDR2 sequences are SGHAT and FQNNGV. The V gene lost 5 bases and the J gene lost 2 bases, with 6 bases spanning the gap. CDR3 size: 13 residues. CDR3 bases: TGTGCCAGCAGCAACGCTAACACCGGGGAGCTGTTTTTT. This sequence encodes CASSNANTGELFF.

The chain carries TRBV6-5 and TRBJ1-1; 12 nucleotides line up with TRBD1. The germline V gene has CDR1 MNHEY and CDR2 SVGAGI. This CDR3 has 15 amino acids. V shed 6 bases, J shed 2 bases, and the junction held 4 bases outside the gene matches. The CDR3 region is CASRGQGAGNTEAFF. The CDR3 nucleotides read TGTGCCAGCAGGGGACAGGGGGCCGGAAACACTGAAGCTTTCTTT.

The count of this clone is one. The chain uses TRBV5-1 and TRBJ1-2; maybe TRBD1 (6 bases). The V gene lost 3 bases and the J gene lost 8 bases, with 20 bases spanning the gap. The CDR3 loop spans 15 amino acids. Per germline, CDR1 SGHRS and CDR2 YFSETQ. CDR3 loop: CASSWVGQFLRGYTF. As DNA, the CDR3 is TGCGCCAGCAGCTGGGTTGGACAGTTCCTTAGGGGCTACACCTTC.

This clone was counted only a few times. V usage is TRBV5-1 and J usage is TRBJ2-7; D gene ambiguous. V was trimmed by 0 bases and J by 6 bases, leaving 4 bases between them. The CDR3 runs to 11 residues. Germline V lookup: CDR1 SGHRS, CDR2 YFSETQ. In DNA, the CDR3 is TGCGCCAGCAGCTTGGAGCGCGAGCAGTACTTC. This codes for CASSLEREQYF. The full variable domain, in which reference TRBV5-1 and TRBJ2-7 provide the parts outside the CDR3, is KAGVTQTPRYLIKTRGQQVTLSCSPISGHRSVSWYQQTPGQGLQFLFEYFSETQRNKGNFPGRFSGRQFSNSRSEMNVSTLELGDSALYLCASSLEREQYFGPGTRLTVT.

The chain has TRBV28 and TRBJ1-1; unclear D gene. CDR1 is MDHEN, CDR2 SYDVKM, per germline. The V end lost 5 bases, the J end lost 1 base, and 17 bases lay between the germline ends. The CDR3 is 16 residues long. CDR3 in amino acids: CASSTRLGRTNTEAFF. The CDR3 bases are TGTGCCAGCAGTACCCGCCTCGGACGGACGAACACTGAAGCTTTCTTT.

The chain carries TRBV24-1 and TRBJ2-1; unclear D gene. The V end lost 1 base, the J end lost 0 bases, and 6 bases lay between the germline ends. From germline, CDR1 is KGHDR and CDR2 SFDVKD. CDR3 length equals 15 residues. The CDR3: CATSDFASSYNEQFF. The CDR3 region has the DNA TGTGCCACCAGTGATTTCGCGAGCTCCTACAATGAGCAGTTCTTC.

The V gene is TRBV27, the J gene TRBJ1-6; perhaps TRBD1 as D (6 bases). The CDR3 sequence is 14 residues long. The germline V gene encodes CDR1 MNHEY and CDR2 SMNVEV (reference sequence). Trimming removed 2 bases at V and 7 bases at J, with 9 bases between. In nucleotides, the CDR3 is TGTGCCAGCAGTTTAGGACAGAAAAATTCACCCCTCCACTTT. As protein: CASSLGQKNSPLHF.

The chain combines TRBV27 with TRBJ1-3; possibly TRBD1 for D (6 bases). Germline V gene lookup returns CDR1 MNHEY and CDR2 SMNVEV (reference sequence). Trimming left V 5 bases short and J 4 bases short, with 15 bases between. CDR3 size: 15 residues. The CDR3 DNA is TGTGCCAGCAGTAACACAGGGAACGGAGGAAACACCATATATTTT. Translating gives CASSNTGNGGNTIYF.

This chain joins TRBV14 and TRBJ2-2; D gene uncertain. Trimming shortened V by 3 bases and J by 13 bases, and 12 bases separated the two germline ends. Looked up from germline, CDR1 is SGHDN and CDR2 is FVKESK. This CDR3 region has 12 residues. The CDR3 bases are TGTGCCAGCAGCCAGCCCTACGGTGGGCTGTTTTTT. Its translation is CASSQPYGGLFF.

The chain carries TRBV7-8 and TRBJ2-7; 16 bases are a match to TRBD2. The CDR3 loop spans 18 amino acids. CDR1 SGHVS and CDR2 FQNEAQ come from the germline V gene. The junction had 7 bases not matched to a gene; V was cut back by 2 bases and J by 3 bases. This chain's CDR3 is CASSLQPGLAGGFYEQYF. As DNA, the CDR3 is TGTGCCAGCAGCTTACAACCGGGACTAGCGGGAGGGTTCTACGAGCAGTACTTC.

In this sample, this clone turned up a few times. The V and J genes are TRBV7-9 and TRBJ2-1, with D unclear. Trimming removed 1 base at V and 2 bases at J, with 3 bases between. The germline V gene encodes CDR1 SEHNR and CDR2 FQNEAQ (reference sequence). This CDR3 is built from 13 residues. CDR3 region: CASSLEAYNEQFF. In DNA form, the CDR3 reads TGTGCCAGCAGCTTAGAGGCCTACAATGAGCAGTTCTTC.

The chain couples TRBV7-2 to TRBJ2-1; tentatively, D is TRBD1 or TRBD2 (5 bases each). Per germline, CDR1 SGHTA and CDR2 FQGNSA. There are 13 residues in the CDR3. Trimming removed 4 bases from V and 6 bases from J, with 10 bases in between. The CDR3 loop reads CASSWGTGNEQFF. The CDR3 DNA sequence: TGTGCCAGCAGCTGGGGGACGGGCAATGAGCAGTTCTTC.